Below are 10 T cell receptor beta chains sequenced from a single sample in a study of T-cell reconstitution after alpha-beta-depleted transplantation in children. This sample's TCRbeta library carried unique molecular identifier barcodes. Using its own MiXCR run on the PCR reads, TCRdb lists one record per CDR3 protein. Seen here are a few hundred thousand distinct CDR3 sequences, under 13% observed once, and the top ten hold around 2.4%. The source was PBMCs from the stem cell graft donor, collected from the stem cell graft. The receptors shown here come from a human donor who donated a stem cell graft to a child with acute lymphoblastic leukemia.

This chain joins TRBV24-1 and TRBJ1-2; D uncertain. The germline V and J ends were trimmed by 10 bases and 0 bases, with 11 bases remaining between them. The germline CDR1 and CDR2 sequences are KGHDR and SFDVKD. The CDR3 has 13 amino acids. CDR3 protein: CATAGPSNYGYTF. The CDR3 coding sequence is TGTGCCACAGCCGGGCCCTCTAACTATGGCTACACCTTC.

V and J are TRBV7-3 and TRBJ2-3, with 10 bases fitting TRBD2. The CDR3 runs 16 residues. V was clipped by 1 base and J by 6 bases; unmatched bases: 7. Germline V lookup: CDR1 SGHTA, CDR2 FQGTGA. The CDR3 DNA is TGTGCCAGCAGCTTAAGGGCTAGCGGGAGAATGGATACGCAGTATTTT. Translated: CASSLRASGRMDTQYF.

This clonotype was observed at least ten times. V and J are TRBV3-1 and TRBJ2-5; 7 bases agree with TRBD2. There are 15 residues in the CDR3. The V segment lost 2 bases and the J segment 2 bases; nucleotides outside the gene matches: 5. Germline V gene sequence: CDR1 LGHDT, CDR2 YNNKEL (reference sequence). The CDR3 DNA reads TGTGCCAGCAGCCAATCGAGCGGGGATCAAGAGACCCAGTACTTC. Encoded protein: CASSQSSGDQETQYF.

CDR3 DNA: TGCAGTGCTAGAGATGGGGGCGGGAGTATTGAGCAGTTCTTC. Translation: CSARDGGGSIEQFF. The chain combines TRBV20-1 with TRBJ2-1; TRBD2 is a possible D gene (7 bases). Germline CDR1 and CDR2: DFQATT and SNEGSKA (reference sequence). There are 14 residues in the CDR3. The V end lost 0 bases, the J end lost 9 bases, and 15 bases lay between the germline ends.

The chain couples TRBV11-2 to TRBJ2-3; 7 bases agree with TRBD1. CDR1 and CDR2 (germline): SGHAT, FQNNGV. This CDR3 contains 16 residues. Losses at the gene ends were 4 bases for V and 6 bases for J; bases not matched to a gene: 13. This CDR3 reads CASSSEGAPPQDTQYF. The CDR3 DNA is TGTGCCAGCAGCTCAGAGGGGGCCCCCCCACAGGATACGCAGTATTTT.

This clonotype has only a few counts. The V gene is TRBV20-1, the J gene TRBJ1-5; TRBD1 matches at 9 bases. Germline V gene lookup returns CDR1 DFQATT and CDR2 SNEGSKA (reference sequence). CDR3 length equals 19 residues. V was clipped by 2 bases and J by 2 bases; unmatched bases: 16. CDR3 nucleotides: TGCAGTGCTAGAATCCCCGGGACAGGGCGTCGGCATGGCAATCAGCCCCAGCATTTT. Translated: CSARIPGTGRRHGNQPQHF.

The chain recombines TRBV19 with TRBJ2-1, with D maybe TRBD2 (6 bases). Trimming removed 8 bases from V and 7 bases from J, with 18 bases in between. The CDR3 contains 14 residues. The germline CDR1 and CDR2 sequences are LNHDA and SQIVND (reference sequence). CDR3 nucleotide sequence: TGTGCCAGTTCCCCAATGGCGGCGGGAAATGAGCAGTTCTTC. Amino acids: CASSPMAAGNEQFF.

This clonotype was seen many times. This chain connects TRBV27 to TRBJ2-7; D not certain. V dropped 2 bases and J dropped 2 bases, with 10 bases sitting between them. This CDR3 region has 14 residues. CDR1 is MNHEY, CDR2 SMNVEV, per germline (reference sequence). The CDR3 DNA reads as TGTGCCAGCAGTTTAGGTCTTTTAGCCTACGAGCAGTACTTC. Amino acid sequence: CASSLGLLAYEQYF.

The rearrangement uses TRBV20-1 and TRBJ1-2; 11 bases match TRBD1. Germline lookup yields CDR1 DFQATT and CDR2 SNEGSKA (reference sequence). The CDR3 is 19 amino acids. V dropped 2 bases and J dropped 2; count of bases not matched to a gene: 16. CDR3 sequence (DNA): TGCAGTGCTAGAACCCTTGGAGGACAGGGGGCGCGAAGGAACTATGGCTACACCTTC. Translated, it gives CSARTLGGQGARRNYGYTF.

The sample holds a few counts of this clonotype. The chain couples TRBV29-1 to TRBJ2-3, with 7 bases identical to TRBD1. Germline assignment: CDR1 SQVTM and CDR2 ANQGSEA. CDR3 size: 15 residues. With V trimmed by 4 bases and J by 1 base, 8 bases remained unmatched. The CDR3 DNA follows: TGCAGCGTTGGGTACAGGGGCCAGGGCACAGATACGCAGTATTTT. Amino acid sequence: CSVGYRGQGTDTQYF.